This T cell receptor (beta chain) was sequenced during a study of blood T cells in healthy people across ages. Notes on the study in general: PBMCs went unsorted, and a conclusive naive versus antigen-experienced comparison was therefore prevented.

The second PCR ran roughly 6 to 12 cycles with a sample-barcoded 5' primer and J-beta primers. TCRdb redid the calling of the 5' RACE reads with MiXCR, one entry per CDR3 protein. The repertoire holds about 1,500,000 distinct CDR3 sequences, 40% to 50% seen once, with 7% to 9.5% in the top ten. This clonotype was observed a few times. Its antigen is undetermined. This TCR was recovered from a woman under 30 in good health. Sequenced: blood.

The CDR3 sequence is CSVGDTGELFF. The CDR3 nucleotides read TGCAGCGTTGGGGACACCGGGGAGCTGTTTTTT. This chain joins TRBV29-1 and TRBJ2-2; D unclear. Germline values: CDR1 SQVTM, CDR2 ANQGSEA. The V gene lost 4 bases and the J gene lost 3 bases, with 3 bases spanning the gap. This CDR3 comprises 11 residues.